This paragraph covers one TCR beta chain sequence. The data were taken from a study of control samples from healthy donors and cancer patients. The assay was immunoSEQ multiplex PCR, and TCRdb's table has in-frame clones only and misses some. The data contain 150,000 to 200,000 clones, roughly 88% of them singletons. The length of the CDR3 is 15 residues. Germline CDR1 and CDR2: SGHAT and FQNNGV. The J segment lost 4 bases and the V segment lost 3 bases, leaving 7 bases of the junction unmatched. The TCR comes from a woman in her twenties or thirties in good health. Material for sequencing was blood. The gene calls are TRBV11-2 and TRBJ2-3; 7 bases fit TRBD1. Written as DNA, the CDR3 is TGTGCCAGCAGCTTCAGACAGGGATACTCAGATACGCAGTATTTT. Protein sequence: CASSFRQGYSDTQYF. Together with reference TRBV11-2 and TRBJ2-3, the CDR3 gives the full variable domain: EAGVAQSPRYKIIEKRQSVAFWCNPISGHATLYWYQQILGQGPKLLIQFQNNGVVDDSQLPKDRFSAERLKGVDSTLKIQPAKLEDSAVYLCASSFRQGYSDTQYFGPGTRLTVL.